The 22 T cell receptor beta chains presented below share a single source sample, sequenced in a study of response to subunit inactivated influenza vaccine. MiXCR, applied by TCRdb to the RT-PCR reads, yields one record per CDR3 protein. Of approximately 570,000 distinct CDR3 sequences in the sample, around 8% were seen once. Material: PBMCs from blood, obtained roughly 24 months after vaccination. These receptors all stem from a man in his fifties or sixties who received an inactivated influenza vaccine.

The chain carries TRBV12-3 or TRBV12-4 and TRBJ2-3, with D tentatively TRBD1 (6 bases). V lost 5 bases to trimming and J lost 2 bases, with 11 bases between them. CDR3 size: 14 residues. CDR3 in amino acids: CASSQDRPTDTQYF. DNA for the CDR3: TGTGCCAGCAGTCAAGACAGGCCCACAGATACGCAGTATTTT.

In this sample, this clonotype turned up many times. The V and J genes are TRBV5-1 and TRBJ1-1; no reliable D call. CDR1 SGHRS and CDR2 YFSETQ come from the germline V gene. The CDR3 contains 12 residues. V gave up 0 bases and J gave up 6 bases, with 6 bases separating them. CDR3 nucleotides: TGCGCCAGCAGCTTGGAATGGCCTGAAGCTTTCTTT. This gives the protein CASSLEWPEAFF. Combining the CDR3 with reference TRBV5-1 and TRBJ1-1 gives the whole variable domain KAGVTQTPRYLIKTRGQQVTLSCSPISGHRSVSWYQQTPGQGLQFLFEYFSETQRNKGNFPGRFSGRQFSNSRSEMNVSTLELGDSALYLCASSLEWPEAFFGQGTRLTVV.

This clonotype has a count of ten or more. The rearrangement uses TRBV4-3 and TRBJ2-7, with D tentatively TRBD1 or TRBD2 (5 bases each). The CDR3 extends over 17 amino acids. The germline V and J ends were trimmed by 1 base and 0 bases, with 16 bases remaining between them. Germline lookup yields CDR1 LGHNA and CDR2 YSLEER. CDR3 in DNA: TGCGCCAGCAGCCAAGCTTTCTCAACGGGACCCTCCTACGAGCAGTACTTC. Its protein is CASSQAFSTGPSYEQYF.

This clonotype has only a few counts. The V gene is TRBV5-1, the J gene TRBJ2-1, with 13 bases fitting TRBD2. Germline V gene lookup returns CDR1 SGHRS and CDR2 YFSETQ. The ends lost 3 bases at V and 6 bases at J; junction bases unmatched: 3. This CDR3 comprises 15 residues. The DNA for the CDR3 is TGCGCCAGCAGCTCAGGACTAGCGGGAGCCAATGAGCAGTTCTTC. Its translation: CASSSGLAGANEQFF.

This clonotype was counted at least ten times. The chain joins TRBV28 to TRBJ2-7; TRBD1 agrees at 10 bases. Germline loops: CDR1 MDHEN, CDR2 SYDVKM. Trimming took 4 bases from V and 4 from J; bases not matched to a gene: 13. This CDR3 region has 17 residues. The CDR3 region has the DNA TGTGCCAGCAGTTATCTGACAGGGGGCCGCGGAGTATACGAGCAGTACTTC. Its protein is CASSYLTGGRGVYEQYF.

This clonotype was detected ten times or more. This rearrangement joins TRBV19 to TRBJ2-7; the D is unclear. Trimming shortened V by 5 bases and J by 3 bases, and 8 bases separated the two germline ends. The germline gives CDR1 LNHDA, CDR2 SQIVND (reference sequence). This CDR3 spans 12 amino acids. CDR3 bases: TGTGCCAGTAGTTCGGACGGCTACGAGCAGTACTTC. Its translation: CASSSDGYEQYF.

The chain links TRBV7-2 to TRBJ1-5; possibly TRBD1 for D (6 bases). CDR3 length: 14 residues. The V gene's germline CDR1 is SGHTA and CDR2 FQGNSA. V was trimmed by 3 bases and J by 3 bases, leaving 9 bases between them. CDR3 bases: TGTGCCAGCAGCTTGGACAGACTCAATCAGCCCCAGCATTTT. This encodes CASSLDRLNQPQHF. The whole variable domain, filled in from reference TRBV7-2 and TRBJ1-5, reads GAGVSQSPSNKVTEKGKDVELRCDPISGHTALYWYRQSLGQGLEFLIYFQGNSAPDKSGLPSDRFSAERTGGSVSTLTIQRTQQEDSAVYLCASSLDRLNQPQHFGDGTRLSIL.

This clonotype was counted only a few times. The J gene is TRBJ2-3, the V gene TRBV7-3; D is undetermined. V lost 4 bases and J 0 bases, leaving 11 bases between the germline ends. The CDR3 has 15 residues. Per germline, CDR1 SGHTA and CDR2 FQGTGA. CDR3 nucleotides: TGTGCCAGCAGCTCCACTGGTACTAGCACAGATACGCAGTATTTT. It yields the protein CASSSTGTSTDTQYF.

This clonotype was observed a few times. The chain is built from TRBV20-1 and TRBJ1-1, with 7 bases lining up with TRBD1. Unmatched junction bases numbered 5, after V lost 3 bases and J lost 1 base. The CDR3 has 14 amino acids. Germline assignment: CDR1 DFQATT and CDR2 SNEGSKA (reference sequence). In nucleotides, the CDR3 is TGCAGTGCTAGTCCGACAGGGAGGAACACTGAAGCTTTCTTT. It yields the protein CSASPTGRNTEAFF.

The gene calls are TRBV5-1 and TRBJ1-1; D gene unclear. Germline CDR1 reads SGHRS; CDR2 reads YFSETQ. The CDR3 spans 13 residues. Trimming pared 3 bases from V and 5 bases from J, leaving 11 bases between. Written as DNA, the CDR3 is TGCGCCAGCAGCTCGTCACCGGGGACTGAAGCTTTCTTT. Protein product: CASSSSPGTEAFF.

This clonotype was seen more than once but under ten times. The rearrangement joins TRBV20-1 to TRBJ1-4; D may be TRBD1 (5 bases). Per germline, CDR1 DFQATT and CDR2 SNEGSKA (reference sequence). Trimming took off 6 bases at V and 7 bases at J, with 18 bases between the two ends. The CDR3 length is 14 residues. The CDR3 DNA is TGCAGTGCACGAGACAGCCGAAACGCTGAAAAACTGTTTTTT. It yields the protein CSARDSRNAEKLFF.

For this clonotype: Germline is not matched at one junction end, which may reflect a read error. The rearrangement links TRBV18 to TRBJ2-1; tentative D call: TRBD1 (5 bases). CDR3 size: 17 residues. Germline V gives CDR1 KGHSH, CDR2 LQKENI. CDR3 protein: CASLPPTGSSSYNEQFF. The CDR3, as DNA: TGTGCCAGCTTACCACCCACAGGCTCCAGCTCCTACAATGAGCAGTTCTTC.

The table lists this clonotype with a few counts. V gene TRBV10-3 combines with J gene TRBJ2-2, with 14 bases matching TRBD2. The CDR3 is 17 residues long. V was pared by 3 bases and J by 7 bases, with 7 bases of the junction left unmatched. The germline V gene has CDR1 ENHRY and CDR2 SYGVKD. CDR3 sequence: CAISEGGLAGGIGELFF. The CDR3 nucleotides are TGTGCCATCAGTGAAGGAGGACTAGCGGGAGGAATCGGGGAGCTGTTTTTT.

This clonotype was seen only a few times. V usage is TRBV20-1 and J usage is TRBJ2-2; TRBD2 matches 12 bases. The ends lost 6 bases at V and 4 bases at J; junction bases unmatched: 3. The germline V gene has CDR1 DFQATT and CDR2 SNEGSKA (reference sequence). This CDR3 comprises 14 residues. In DNA form, the CDR3 reads TGCAGTGCCACACTAGCGGGGGGCACCGGGGAGCTGTTTTTT. As protein: CSATLAGGTGELFF.

This clonotype was picked up many times. The V gene is TRBV29-1, the J gene TRBJ2-1; the D gene could be TRBD1 or TRBD2 (5 bases each). V shed 5 bases and J shed 6 bases, with 11 bases lying between them. This CDR3 spans 12 amino acids. Per germline, CDR1 SQVTM and CDR2 ANQGSEA. The CDR3 protein is CSVRTGANEQFF. CDR3 coding DNA: TGCAGCGTTCGGACTGGGGCCAATGAGCAGTTCTTC.

A word on this clonotype: A much larger clonotype is one base distant, so this may be a read error. The chain combines TRBV6-6 with TRBJ2-5; D is unresolved. Germline V CDR1 and CDR2: MNHNY, SVGAGI (reference sequence). The CDR3 runs to 13 residues. Trimming cost V 3 bases and J 5 bases, with 10 bases left between them. The CDR3 nucleotides are TGTGCCAGCAGTTATCACGGTGGGGAGACCCAGTACTTC. It yields the protein CASSYHGGETQYF.

This clonotype has ten or more counts. J is TRBJ2-1 and V is TRBV28; D ambiguous. This CDR3 region has 11 residues. V was shortened by 5 bases and J by 5 bases, with 4 bases between the two germline ends. Germline V gene data show CDR1 as MDHEN and CDR2 as SYDVKM. This chain's CDR3 is CASSVDNEQFF. CDR3 nucleotides: TGTGCCAGCAGTGTTGACAATGAGCAGTTCTTC.

The chain combines TRBV9 with TRBJ2-7; possibly TRBD2 for D (6 bases). The CDR3 covers 16 residues. V lost 0 bases and J lost 4, with 17 bases in between. Looked up from germline, CDR1 is SGDLS and CDR2 is YYNGEE. The CDR3 sequence: CASSVGGSGTIYEQYF. CDR3 nucleotides: TGTGCCAGCAGCGTAGGGGGTAGCGGCACGATTTACGAGCAGTACTTC.

This clonotype was seen a handful of times. The V gene is TRBV28, the J gene TRBJ1-2; D perhaps matches TRBD1 (6 bases). The ends were cut back, 3 bases at V and 1 base at J, with 15 bases in the middle. Germline V gives CDR1 MDHEN, CDR2 SYDVKM. This CDR3 is built from 16 residues. The CDR3 sequence is CASSFSGRGGNYGYTF. The CDR3, as DNA: TGTGCCAGCAGTTTCTCCGGGAGGGGGGGTAACTATGGCTACACCTTC.

The chain couples TRBV4-3 to TRBJ2-7; D might be TRBD1 or TRBD2, each matching 5 bases. The CDR3 contains 15 residues. The germline gives CDR1 LGHNA, CDR2 YSLEER. V lost 0 bases, J lost 0 bases, and 9 bases lay in between. CDR3 sequence reads: CASSQDRDGSYEQYF. DNA of the CDR3: TGCGCCAGCAGCCAAGATAGGGACGGCTCCTACGAGCAGTACTTC.

This clonotype showed up many times. The chain couples TRBV12-3 or TRBV12-4 to TRBJ2-1; D is undetermined. The CDR3 runs 18 residues. V was trimmed by 6 bases and J by 0 bases, leaving 21 bases between them. CDR3 residues: CASSPPPHAPSSYNEQFF. Written as DNA, the CDR3 is TGTGCCAGCAGCCCCCCTCCACATGCCCCGAGCTCCTACAATGAGCAGTTCTTC.

This clonotype was detected only a few times. The V and J genes are TRBV19 and TRBJ1-5, with D possibly matching TRBD1 (6 bases). The CDR3 consists of 15 residues. Germline CDR1 reads LNHDA; CDR2 reads SQIVND (reference sequence). V was pared by 3 bases and J by 0 bases, with 9 bases between. For the CDR3, the DNA is TGTGCCAGTAGTATTCAGGGGTATAGCAATCAGCCCCAGCATTTT. As protein: CASSIQGYSNQPQHF.